Reported below is one T cell receptor beta chain. This sample is part of a study of beta chain features in type 1 diabetes. The authors reverse transcribed all of the isolated RNA, so sequencing captured expressed TCRB transcripts. The table came from immunoSEQ multiplex PCR; TCRdb's copy has only in-frame clones and leaves some out. The table shows approximately 110,000 clones, with 30% to 50% occurring only once. Between the trimmed V and J ends, which lost 4 bases and 1 base, there was a span of 21 bases. The CDR3 sequence is 17 residues long. Per the germline V gene, CDR1 is SGDLS and CDR2 is YYNGEE.

The J gene is TRBJ2-7, the V gene TRBV9, with D possibly matching TRBD1 (6 bases). The specimen sequenced was stem cell memory CD4+ T cells from blood. This sequence was found in a woman under 30 in good health. DNA of the CDR3: TGTGCCAGCAGCCCCGGGACACATCCGTACCTGTCCTACGAGCAGTACTTC. Residues: CASSPGTHPYLSYEQYF.